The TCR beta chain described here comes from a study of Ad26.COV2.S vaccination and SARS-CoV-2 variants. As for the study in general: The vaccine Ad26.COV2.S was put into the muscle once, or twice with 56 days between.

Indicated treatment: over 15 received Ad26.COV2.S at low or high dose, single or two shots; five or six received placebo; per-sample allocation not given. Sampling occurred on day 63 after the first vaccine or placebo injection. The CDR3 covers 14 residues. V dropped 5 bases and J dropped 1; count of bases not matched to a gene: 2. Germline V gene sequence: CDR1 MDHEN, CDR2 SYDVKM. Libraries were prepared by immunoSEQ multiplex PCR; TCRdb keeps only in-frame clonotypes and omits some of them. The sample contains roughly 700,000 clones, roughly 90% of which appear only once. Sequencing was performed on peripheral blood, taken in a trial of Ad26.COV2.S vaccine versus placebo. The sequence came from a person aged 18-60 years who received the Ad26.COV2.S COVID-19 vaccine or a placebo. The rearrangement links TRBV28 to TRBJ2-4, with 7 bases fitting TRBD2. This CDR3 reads CASSGGSAKNIQYF. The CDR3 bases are TGTGCCAGCAGTGGCGGGAGTGCCAAAAACATTCAGTACTTC. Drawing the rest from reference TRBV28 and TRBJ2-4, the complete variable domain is DVKVTQSSRYLVKRTGEKVFLECVQDMDHENMFWYRQDPGLGLRLIYFSYDVKMKEKGDIPEGYSVSREKKERFSLILESASTNQTSMYLCASSGGSAKNIQYFGAGTRLSVL.